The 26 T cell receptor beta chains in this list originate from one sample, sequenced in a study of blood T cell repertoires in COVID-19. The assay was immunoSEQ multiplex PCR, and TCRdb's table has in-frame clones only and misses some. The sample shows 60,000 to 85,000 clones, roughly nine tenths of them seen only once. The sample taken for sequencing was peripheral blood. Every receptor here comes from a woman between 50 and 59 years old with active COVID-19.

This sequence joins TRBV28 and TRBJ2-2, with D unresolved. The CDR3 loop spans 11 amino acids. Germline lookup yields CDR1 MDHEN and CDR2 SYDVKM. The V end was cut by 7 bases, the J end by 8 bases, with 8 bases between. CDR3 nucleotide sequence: TGTGCCAGCACTTCTGAGGGGGAGCTGTTTTTT. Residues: CASTSEGELFF.

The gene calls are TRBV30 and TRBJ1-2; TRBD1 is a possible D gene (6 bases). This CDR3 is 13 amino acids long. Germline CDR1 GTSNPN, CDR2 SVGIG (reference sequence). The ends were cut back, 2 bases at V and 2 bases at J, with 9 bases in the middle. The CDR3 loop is CAWSPQGNYGYTF. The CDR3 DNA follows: TGTGCCTGGAGTCCTCAGGGGAACTATGGCTACACCTTC.

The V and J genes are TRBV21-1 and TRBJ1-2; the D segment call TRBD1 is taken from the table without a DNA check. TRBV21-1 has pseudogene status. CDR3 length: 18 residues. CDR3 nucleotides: TGTGCCAGCAGCGATGCGGGGGACAGGGGATCCCCTGACTATGGCTACACCTTC. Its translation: CASSDAGDRGSPDYGYTF.

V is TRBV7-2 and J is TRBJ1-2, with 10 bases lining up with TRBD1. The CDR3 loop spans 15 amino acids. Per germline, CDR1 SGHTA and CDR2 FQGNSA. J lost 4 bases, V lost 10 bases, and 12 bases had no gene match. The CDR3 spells CANRIRQGAPYGYTF. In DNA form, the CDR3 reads TGTGCCAACCGGATTCGACAGGGGGCTCCCTATGGCTACACCTTC.

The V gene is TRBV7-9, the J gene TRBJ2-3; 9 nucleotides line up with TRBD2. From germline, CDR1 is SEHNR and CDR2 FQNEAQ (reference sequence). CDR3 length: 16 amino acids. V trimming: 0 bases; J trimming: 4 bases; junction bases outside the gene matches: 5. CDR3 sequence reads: CASSLAGSGSPDTQYF. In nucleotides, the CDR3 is TGTGCCAGCAGCTTAGCGGGTAGCGGGAGCCCAGATACGCAGTATTTT.

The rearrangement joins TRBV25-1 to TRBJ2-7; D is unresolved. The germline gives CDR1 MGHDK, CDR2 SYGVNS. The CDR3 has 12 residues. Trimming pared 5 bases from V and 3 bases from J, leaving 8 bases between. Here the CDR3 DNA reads TGTGCCAGCAGTTTCCTCGGCTACGAGCAGTACTTC. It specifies CASSFLGYEQYF.

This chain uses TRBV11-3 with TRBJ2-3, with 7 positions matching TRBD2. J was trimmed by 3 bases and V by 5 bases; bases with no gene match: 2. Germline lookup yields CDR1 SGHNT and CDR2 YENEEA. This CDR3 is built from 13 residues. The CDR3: CASSRRETDTQYF. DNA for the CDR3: TGTGCCAGCAGCCGGCGGGAGACAGATACGCAGTATTTT.

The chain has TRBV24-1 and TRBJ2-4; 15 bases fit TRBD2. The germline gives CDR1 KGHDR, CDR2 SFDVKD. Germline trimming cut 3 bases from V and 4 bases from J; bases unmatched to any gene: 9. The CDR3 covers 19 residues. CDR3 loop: CATSDGTSGRKVDKNIQYF. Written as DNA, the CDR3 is TGTGCCACCAGTGATGGGACTAGCGGGAGGAAAGTTGATAAAAACATTCAGTACTTC.

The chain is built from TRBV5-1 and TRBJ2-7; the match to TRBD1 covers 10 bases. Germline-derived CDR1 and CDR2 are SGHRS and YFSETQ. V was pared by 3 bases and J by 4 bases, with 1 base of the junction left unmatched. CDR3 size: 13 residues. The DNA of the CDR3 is TGCGCCAGCAGCTGGACAGGGGGATACGAGCAGTACTTC. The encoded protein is CASSWTGGYEQYF.

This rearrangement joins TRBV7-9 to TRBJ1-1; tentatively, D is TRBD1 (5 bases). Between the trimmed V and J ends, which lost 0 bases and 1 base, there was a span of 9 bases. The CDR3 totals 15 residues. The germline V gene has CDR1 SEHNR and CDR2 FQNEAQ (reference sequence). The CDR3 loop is CASSLAQGTNTEAFF. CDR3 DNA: TGTGCCAGCAGCTTAGCGCAGGGCACGAACACTGAAGCTTTCTTT.

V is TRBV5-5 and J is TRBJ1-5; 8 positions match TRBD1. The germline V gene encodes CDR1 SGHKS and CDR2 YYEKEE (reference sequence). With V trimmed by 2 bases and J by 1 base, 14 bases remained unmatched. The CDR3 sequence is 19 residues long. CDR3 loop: CASSLGGQGGKISNQPQHF. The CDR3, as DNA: TGTGCCAGCAGCTTAGGTGGACAGGGAGGTAAAATAAGCAATCAGCCCCAGCATTTT.

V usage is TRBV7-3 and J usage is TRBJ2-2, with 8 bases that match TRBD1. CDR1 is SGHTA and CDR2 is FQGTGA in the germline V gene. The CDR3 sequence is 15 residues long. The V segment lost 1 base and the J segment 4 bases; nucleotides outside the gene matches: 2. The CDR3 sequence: CASSLRQGPTGELFF. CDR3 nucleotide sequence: TGTGCCAGCAGCTTAAGACAGGGGCCCACCGGGGAGCTGTTTTTT.

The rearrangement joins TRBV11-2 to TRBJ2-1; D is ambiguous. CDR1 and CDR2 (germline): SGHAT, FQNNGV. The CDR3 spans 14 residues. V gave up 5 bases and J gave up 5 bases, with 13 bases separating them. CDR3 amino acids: CASSLYILDNEQFF. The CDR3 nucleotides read TGTGCCAGCAGCCTCTATATTTTAGACAATGAGCAGTTCTTC.

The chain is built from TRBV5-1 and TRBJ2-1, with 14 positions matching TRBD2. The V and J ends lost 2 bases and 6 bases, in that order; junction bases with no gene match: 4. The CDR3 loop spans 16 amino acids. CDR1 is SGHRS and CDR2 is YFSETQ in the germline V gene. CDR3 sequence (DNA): TGCGCCAGCAGCTTTTTTGGGACTAGCGGGAGCAATGAGCAGTTCTTC. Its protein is CASSFFGTSGSNEQFF.

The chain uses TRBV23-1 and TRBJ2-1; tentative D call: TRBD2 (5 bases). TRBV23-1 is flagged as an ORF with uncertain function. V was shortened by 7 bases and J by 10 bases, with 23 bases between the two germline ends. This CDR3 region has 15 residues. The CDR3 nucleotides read TGCGCCAGCATAAGCACCGAGGGAGAGTTAGGAGAGCAGTTCTTC. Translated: CASISTEGELGEQFF.

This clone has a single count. In DNA form, the CDR3 reads TGTGCCAGCAGCAAAGACAGGGGGAGATTTGCCGGGGAGCTGTTTTTT. This translates into CASSKDRGRFAGELFF. The chain carries TRBV7-6 and TRBJ2-2, with TRBD1 matching 9 bases. The germline V gene encodes CDR1 SGHVS and CDR2 FNYEAQ. Trimming at V came to 5 bases and at J to 6 bases, leaving 10 bases not matched to a gene. This CDR3 has 16 residues.

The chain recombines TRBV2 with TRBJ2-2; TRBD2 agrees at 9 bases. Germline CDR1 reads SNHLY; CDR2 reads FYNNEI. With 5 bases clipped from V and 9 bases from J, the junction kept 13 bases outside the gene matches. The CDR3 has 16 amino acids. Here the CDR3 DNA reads TGTGCCAGCAGTCAAGGGGGACTAGCTGTAATCAGGGAGCTGTTTTTT. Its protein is CASSQGGLAVIRELFF.

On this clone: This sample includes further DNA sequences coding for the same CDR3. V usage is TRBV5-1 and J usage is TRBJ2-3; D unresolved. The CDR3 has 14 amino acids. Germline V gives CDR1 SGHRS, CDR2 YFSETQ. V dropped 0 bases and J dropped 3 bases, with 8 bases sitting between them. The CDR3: CASSLGLATDTQYF. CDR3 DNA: TGCGCCAGCAGCTTGGGGTTAGCTACAGATACGCAGTATTTT. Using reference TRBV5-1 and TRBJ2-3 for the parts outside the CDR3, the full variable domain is KAGVTQTPRYLIKTRGQQVTLSCSPISGHRSVSWYQQTPGQGLQFLFEYFSETQRNKGNFPGRFSGRQFSNSRSEMNVSTLELGDSALYLCASSLGLATDTQYFGPGTRLTVL.

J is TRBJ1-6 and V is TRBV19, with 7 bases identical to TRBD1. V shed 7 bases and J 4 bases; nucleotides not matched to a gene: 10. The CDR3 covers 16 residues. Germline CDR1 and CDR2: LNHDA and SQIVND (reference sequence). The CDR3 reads CASKQPGQKYNSPLHF. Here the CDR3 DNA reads TGTGCCAGTAAACAACCGGGACAGAAGTATAATTCACCCCTCCACTTT.

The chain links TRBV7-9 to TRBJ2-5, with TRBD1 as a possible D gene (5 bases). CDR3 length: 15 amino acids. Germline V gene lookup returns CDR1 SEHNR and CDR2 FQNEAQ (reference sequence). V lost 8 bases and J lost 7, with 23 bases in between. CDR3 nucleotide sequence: TGTGCCAGCGGTCCGGTAAGGGGCAGCAGTAGGACCCAGTACTTC. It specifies CASGPVRGSSRTQYF. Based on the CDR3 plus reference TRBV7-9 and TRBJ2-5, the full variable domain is DTGVSQNPRHKITKRGQNVTFRCDPISEHNRLYWYRQTLGQGPEFLTYFQNEAQLEKSRLLSDRFSAERPKGSFSTLEIQRTEQGDSAMYLCASGPVRGSSRTQYFGPGTRLLVL.

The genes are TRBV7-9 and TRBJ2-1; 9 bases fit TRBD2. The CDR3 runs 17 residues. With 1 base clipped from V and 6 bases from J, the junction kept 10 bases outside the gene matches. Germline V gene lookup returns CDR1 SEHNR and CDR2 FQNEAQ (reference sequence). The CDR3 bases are TGTGCCAGCAGCTTAGAGGGTGCGGGAGGGCAGGGCAATGAGCAGTTCTTC. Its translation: CASSLEGAGGQGNEQFF.

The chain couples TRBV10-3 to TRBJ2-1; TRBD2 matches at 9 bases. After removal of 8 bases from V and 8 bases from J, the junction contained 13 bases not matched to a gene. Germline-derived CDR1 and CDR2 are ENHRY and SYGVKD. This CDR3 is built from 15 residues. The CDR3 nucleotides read TGTGCCATCCACGGGAGGCGGGAGGGCCTCGATGAGCAGTTCTTC. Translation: CAIHGRREGLDEQFF.

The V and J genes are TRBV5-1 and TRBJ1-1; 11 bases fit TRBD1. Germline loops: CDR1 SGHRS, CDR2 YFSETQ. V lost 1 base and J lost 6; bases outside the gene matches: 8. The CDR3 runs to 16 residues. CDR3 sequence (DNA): TGCGCCAGCAGCTTGCAGGGACAGGGGGGTTTCGCTGAAGCTTTCTTT. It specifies CASSLQGQGGFAEAFF.

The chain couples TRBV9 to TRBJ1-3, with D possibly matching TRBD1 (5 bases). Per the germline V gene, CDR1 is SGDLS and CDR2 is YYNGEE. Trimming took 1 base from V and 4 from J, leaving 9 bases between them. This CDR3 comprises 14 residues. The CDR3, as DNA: TGTGCCAGCAGCGTACAGGGCGACGGAAACACCATATATTTT. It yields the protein CASSVQGDGNTIYF.

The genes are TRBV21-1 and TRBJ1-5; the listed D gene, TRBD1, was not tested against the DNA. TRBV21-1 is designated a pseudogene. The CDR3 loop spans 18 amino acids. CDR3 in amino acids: CASSNDGTDQDSNQPQHF. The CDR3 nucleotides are TGTGCCAGCAGCAACGACGGGACAGACCAAGATAGCAATCAGCCCCAGCATTTT.

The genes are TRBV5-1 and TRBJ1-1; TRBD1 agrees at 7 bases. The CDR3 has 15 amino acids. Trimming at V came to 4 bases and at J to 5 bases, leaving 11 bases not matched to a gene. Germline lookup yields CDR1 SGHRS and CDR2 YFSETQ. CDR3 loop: CASSAPGGGGTEAFF. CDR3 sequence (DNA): TGCGCCAGCAGCGCCCCAGGGGGAGGCGGGACTGAAGCTTTCTTT.